In its sample, the clone carrying this T cell receptor beta chain was seen once. This entry belongs to a study of blood T cell repertoires in COVID-19. Study information: Samples representing acute and convalescent COVID-19 were sourced from the United States, Italy and Spain. PBMCs, B-cell-depleted T cells, or T cells provided the cDNA or gDNA that made up the material.

The V end lost 2 bases, the J end lost 8 bases, and 16 bases lay between the germline ends. Looked up from germline, CDR1 is MGHRA and CDR2 is YSYEKL. The CDR3 runs to 14 residues. In the authors' methods: Reference gene primer amplification gave nucleated cell count estimates. Profiled with immunoSEQ multiplex PCR; TCRdb holds only in-frame clones, not every one. The V and J calls and the clone size are those of that table, but D and trimming were determined from the DNA. The sample shows fewer than 250,000 clones, approximately 82% of them seen only once. This chain joins TRBV4-1 and TRBJ2-7, with D possibly being TRBD1 (6 bases). This TCR derives from a man aged 45-60 years with active or convalescent COVID-19. The sequencing input was peripheral blood. The CDR3 nucleotides read TGCGCCAGCAGCCAAACTCGAGGGACACCTCAGCAGTACTTC. Amino acids: CASSQTRGTPQQYF.